The sequence of this T cell receptor (beta chain) was determined in a study of T cells expressing NK-cell markers. For the study at large: Beta-chain profiling covered CD3+CD56+NKG2C+, CD3+CD56+NKG2C- and CD3+CD56-NKG2C+ sorted subsets.

The CDR3 has 14 amino acids. Following a re-call of the 5' RACE reads, TCRdb has one entry per CDR3 protein and lacks DNA. In total, the table holds about 300,000 distinct CDR3 sequences. The gene calls are TRBV12-3 or TRBV12-4 and TRBJ2-5; TCRdb's D gene call, TRBD1, goes unchecked for lack of DNA. The material sequenced was blood T cells: a sorted CD56 or NKG2C T cell subset, CD4+ or CD8+ T cells, or bulk PBMC T cells (not recorded which). The source of this sequence is a woman between 18 and 70 years old in good health. CDR3: CASNPQGTQETQYF.